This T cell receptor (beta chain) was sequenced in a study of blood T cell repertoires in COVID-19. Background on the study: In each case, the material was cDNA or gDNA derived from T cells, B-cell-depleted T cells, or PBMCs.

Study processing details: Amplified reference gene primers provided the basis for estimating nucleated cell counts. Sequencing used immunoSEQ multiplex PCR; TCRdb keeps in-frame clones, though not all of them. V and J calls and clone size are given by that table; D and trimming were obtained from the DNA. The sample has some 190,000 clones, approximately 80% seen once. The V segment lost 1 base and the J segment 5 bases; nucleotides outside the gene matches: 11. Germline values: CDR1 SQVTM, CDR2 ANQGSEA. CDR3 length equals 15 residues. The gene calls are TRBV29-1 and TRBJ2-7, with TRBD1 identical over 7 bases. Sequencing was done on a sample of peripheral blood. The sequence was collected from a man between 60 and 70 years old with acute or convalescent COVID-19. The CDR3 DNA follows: TGCAGCGTTGAAGGTGCGCAGGGGGTTAGGGACGAGCAGTACTTC. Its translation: CSVEGAQGVRDEQYF.